The source of this T cell receptor (beta chain) is a study of blood T cell repertoires in COVID-19 (dated by TCRdb to the early 2020s). Background on the whole study: Samples covering the acute and convalescent phases of COVID-19 were provided by collaborators in the United States, Italy and Spain. Deeply sampled blood TCRbeta repertoires from subjects exposed to, actively infected with, or recovered from COVID-19 were included in the dataset. Samples were obtained from the ongoing ImmuneRACE study (first 160 participants) and from 1,000 to 1,500 subjects provided by 6 global collaborators. Nearly every sample came with metadata listing a de-identified subject ID, COVID-19 status, age in years and sex. The material from the prospective study consisted of cDNA or gDNA derived from T cells, B-cell-depleted T cells, or PBMCs. A freely available public database, intended as a resource for researchers studying the immune response to SARS-CoV-2, is where the repertoires were released. Where available, HLA class I and class II types were taken from metadata supplied by the sample provider and were not determined by assay-based typing. What the research found in general, with its limitations: How much clinical and demographic metadata was included differed by source and by participant, and the metadata was provided uncurated.

Including cysteine and phenylalanine, the CDR3 has 16 amino acids. Here the CDR3 DNA is all that survives: 48 bases in frame from base 1. The CDR1 and CDR2 encoded by the germline V gene (reference sequence) are SEHNR and FQNEAQ. V sheds 4 bases and J sheds 1 base, leaving 16 bases between their ends. Participants in the prospective study were enrolled through a virtual design, were aged about 18 to 100 years, and lived in approximately 24 United States geographic areas. In the prospective study, participants were assigned to cohorts based on the clinical history participants reported in a screening survey and a study questionnaire. Recovered participants in ImmuneRACE Cohort 3 were defined by two consecutive negative NP/OP PCR tests, clearance by a healthcare professional, or resolution of symptoms. Mobile phlebotomists in the prospective study collected whole blood, serum and a nasopharyngeal or oropharyngeal swab from every participant. Over a roughly 2-month period, participants in the prospective study had the option of providing additional blood draws and questionnaires. Before DNA extraction, prospective study blood samples were shipped either frozen or at room temperature.

A remark on this clone: Its recognized antigen is unknown. Per-base quality was not reported, and no clone a single base away is much larger than it.

TCRbeta CDR3 regions were amplified from genomic DNA by means of the immunoSEQ Assay, a bias-controlled multiplex PCR. Under the source paper's analysis protocol: The number of nucleated cells in each sample was estimated from the amplification of reference gene primers within the assay. To quantify the absolute abundance of each unique TCRbeta CDR3 rearrangement, sequence reads were collapsed and filtered. For each sample, productive Simpson clonality was calculated as the square root of Simpson's diversity index over productive rearrangements. The table comes from immuneACCESS by way of TCRdb, which keeps in-frame sequences with V and J called. Part of the clones is missing from these tables; in studies checked, under half for an unresolved V gene and the rest for unknown reasons. V, J and clone size reflect that table, while D and trimming were determined from the DNA. A total of roughly 200,000 clones appear in this sample, 88% of them only once. Jointly, the top ten make up about 2.4% of the sample.

This clonotype was sampled from a woman aged 25 to 39 who had recovered from COVID-19. The rearrangement joined TRBV7-9 to TRBJ1-1; 5 matching bases give a weak D call of TRBD1. The material sequenced was PBMCs or T cells enriched from blood (not recorded which). At the DNA level, the sequence is TGTGCCAGCAGCTCAGGCGACAGATACACGAACACTGAAGCTTTCTTT. It translates to CASSSGDRYTNTEAFF.